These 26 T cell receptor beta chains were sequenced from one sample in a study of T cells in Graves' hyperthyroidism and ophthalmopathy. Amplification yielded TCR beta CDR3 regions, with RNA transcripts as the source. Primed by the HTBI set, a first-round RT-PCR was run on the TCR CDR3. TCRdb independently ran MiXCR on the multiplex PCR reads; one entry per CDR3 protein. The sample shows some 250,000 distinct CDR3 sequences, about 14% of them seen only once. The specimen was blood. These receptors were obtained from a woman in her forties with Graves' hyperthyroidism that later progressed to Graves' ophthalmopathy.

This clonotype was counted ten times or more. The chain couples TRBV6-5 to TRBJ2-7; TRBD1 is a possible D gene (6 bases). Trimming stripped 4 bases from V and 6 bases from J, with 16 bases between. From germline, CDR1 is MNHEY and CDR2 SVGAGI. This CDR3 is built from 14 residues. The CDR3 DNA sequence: TGTGCCAGCAGTTCGGGACAAGAGGGGTCCGAGCAGTACTTC. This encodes CASSSGQEGSEQYF.

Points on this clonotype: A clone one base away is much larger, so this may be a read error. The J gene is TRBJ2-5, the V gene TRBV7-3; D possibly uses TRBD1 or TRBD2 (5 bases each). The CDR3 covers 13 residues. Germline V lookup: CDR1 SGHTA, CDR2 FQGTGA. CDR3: CASSRGSGESQYF. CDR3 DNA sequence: TGTGCCAGCAGCCGGGGCAGTGGGGAGAGCCAGTACTTC.

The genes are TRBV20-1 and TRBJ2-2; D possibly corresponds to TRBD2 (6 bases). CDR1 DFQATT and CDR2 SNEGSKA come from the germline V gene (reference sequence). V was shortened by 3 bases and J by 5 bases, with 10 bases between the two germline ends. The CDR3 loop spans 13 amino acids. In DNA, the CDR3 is TGCAGTGCTAGGGACTACTCGACCGGGGAGCTGTTTTTT. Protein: CSARDYSTGELFF.

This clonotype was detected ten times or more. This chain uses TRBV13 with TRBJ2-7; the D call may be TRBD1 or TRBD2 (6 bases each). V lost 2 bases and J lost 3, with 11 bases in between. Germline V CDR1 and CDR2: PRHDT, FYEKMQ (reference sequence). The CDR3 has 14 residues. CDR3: CASSLRGAVYEQYF. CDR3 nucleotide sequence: TGTGCCAGCAGCTTAAGGGGGGCTGTCTACGAGCAGTACTTC.

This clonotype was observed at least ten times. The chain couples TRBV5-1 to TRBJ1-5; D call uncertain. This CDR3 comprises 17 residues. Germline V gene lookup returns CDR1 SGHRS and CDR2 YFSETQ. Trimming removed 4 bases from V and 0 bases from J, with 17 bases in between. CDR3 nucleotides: TGCGCCAGCAGCGGTCCTGTGGGGAATCTTAGCAATCAGCCCCAGCATTTT. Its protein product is CASSGPVGNLSNQPQHF.

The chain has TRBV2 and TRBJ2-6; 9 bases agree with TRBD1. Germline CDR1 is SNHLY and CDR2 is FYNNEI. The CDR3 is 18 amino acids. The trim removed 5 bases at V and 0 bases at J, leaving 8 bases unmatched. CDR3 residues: CASSPGTGMTSGANVLTF. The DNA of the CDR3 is TGTGCCAGCAGTCCCGGGACAGGGATGACCTCTGGGGCCAACGTCCTGACTTTC.

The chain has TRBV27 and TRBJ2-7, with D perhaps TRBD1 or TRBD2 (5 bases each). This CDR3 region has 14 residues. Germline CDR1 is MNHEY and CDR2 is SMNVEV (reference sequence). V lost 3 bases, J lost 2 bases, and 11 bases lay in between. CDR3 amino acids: CASSLLGRPYEQYF. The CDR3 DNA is TGTGCCAGCAGTTTGTTGGGACGCCCCTACGAGCAGTACTTC.

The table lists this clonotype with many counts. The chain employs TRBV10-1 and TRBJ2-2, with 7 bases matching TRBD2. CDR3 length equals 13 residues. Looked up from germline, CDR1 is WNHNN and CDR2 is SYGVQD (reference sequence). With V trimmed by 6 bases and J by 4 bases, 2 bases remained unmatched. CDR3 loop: CASRSSGTGELFF. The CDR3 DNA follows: TGCGCCAGCAGATCTAGCGGCACCGGGGAGCTGTTTTTT.

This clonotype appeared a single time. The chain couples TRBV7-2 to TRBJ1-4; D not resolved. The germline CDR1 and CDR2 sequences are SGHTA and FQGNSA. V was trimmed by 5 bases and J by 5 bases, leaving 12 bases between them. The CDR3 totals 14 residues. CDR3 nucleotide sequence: TGTGCCAGCAGCCGCCGGGATCTAAATGAAAAACTGTTTTTT. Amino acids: CASSRRDLNEKLFF.

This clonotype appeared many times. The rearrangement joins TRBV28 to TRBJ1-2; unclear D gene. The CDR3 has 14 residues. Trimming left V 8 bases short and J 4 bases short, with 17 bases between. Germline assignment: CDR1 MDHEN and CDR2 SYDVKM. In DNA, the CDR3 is TGTGCCAGCCGAAGCCCGCGGAGAAGCTATGGCTACACCTTC. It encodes CASRSPRRSYGYTF.

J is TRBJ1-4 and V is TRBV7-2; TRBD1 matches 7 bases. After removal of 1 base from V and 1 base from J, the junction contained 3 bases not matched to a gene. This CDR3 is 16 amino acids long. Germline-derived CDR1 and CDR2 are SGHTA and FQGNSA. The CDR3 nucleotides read TGTGCCAGCAGCTTAGGAGGGGGCCAAACTAATGAAAAACTGTTTTTT. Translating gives CASSLGGGQTNEKLFF.

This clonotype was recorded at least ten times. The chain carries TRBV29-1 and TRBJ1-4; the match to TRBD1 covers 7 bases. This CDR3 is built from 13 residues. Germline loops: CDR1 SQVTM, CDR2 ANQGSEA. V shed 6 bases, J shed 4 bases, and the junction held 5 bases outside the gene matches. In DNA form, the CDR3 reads TGCAGCGTCCGGGACAGCTTTAATGAAAAACTGTTTTTT. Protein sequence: CSVRDSFNEKLFF. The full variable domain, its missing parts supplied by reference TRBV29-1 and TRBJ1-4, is SAVISQKPSRDICQRGTSLTIQCQVDSQVTMMFWYRQQPGQSLTLIATANQGSEATYESGFVIDKFPISRPNLTFSTLTVSNMSPEDSSIYLCSVRDSFNEKLFFGSGTQLSVL.

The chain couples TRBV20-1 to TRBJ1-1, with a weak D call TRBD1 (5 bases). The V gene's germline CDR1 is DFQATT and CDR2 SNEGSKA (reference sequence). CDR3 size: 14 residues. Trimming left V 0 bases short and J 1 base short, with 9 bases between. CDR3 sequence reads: CSARDGGGNTEAFF. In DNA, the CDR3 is TGCAGTGCTAGAGATGGCGGGGGGAACACTGAAGCTTTCTTT.

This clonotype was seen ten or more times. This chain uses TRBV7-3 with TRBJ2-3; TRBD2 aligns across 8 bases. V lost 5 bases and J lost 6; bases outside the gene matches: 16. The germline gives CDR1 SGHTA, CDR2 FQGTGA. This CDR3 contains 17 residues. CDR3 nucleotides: TGTGCCAGCAGCCCACTCGGAGCGGGAGTTGGGGCCGATACGCAGTATTTT. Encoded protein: CASSPLGAGVGADTQYF.

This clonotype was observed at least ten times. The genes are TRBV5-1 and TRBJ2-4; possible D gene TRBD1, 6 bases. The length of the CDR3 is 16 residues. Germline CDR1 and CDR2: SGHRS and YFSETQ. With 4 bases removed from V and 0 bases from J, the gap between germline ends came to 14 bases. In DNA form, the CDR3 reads TGCGCCAGCAGCCTGGCTCAGGGGATAGCCAAAAACATTCAGTACTTC. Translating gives CASSLAQGIAKNIQYF. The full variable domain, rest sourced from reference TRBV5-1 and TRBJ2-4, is KAGVTQTPRYLIKTRGQQVTLSCSPISGHRSVSWYQQTPGQGLQFLFEYFSETQRNKGNFPGRFSGRQFSNSRSEMNVSTLELGDSALYLCASSLAQGIAKNIQYFGAGTRLSVL.

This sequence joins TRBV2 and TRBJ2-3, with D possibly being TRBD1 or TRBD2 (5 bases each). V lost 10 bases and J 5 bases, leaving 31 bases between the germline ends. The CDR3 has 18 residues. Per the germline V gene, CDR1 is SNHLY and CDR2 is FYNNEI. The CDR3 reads CANSIRPGRARQQDTQYF. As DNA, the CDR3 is TGTGCCAACTCCATCCGGCCGGGACGAGCGAGGCAGCAAGATACGCAGTATTTT. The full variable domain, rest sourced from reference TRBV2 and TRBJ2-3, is EPEVTQTPSHQVTQMGQEVILRCVPISNHLYFYWYRQILGQKVEFLVSFYNNEISEKSEIFDDQFSVERPDGSNFTLKIRSTKLEDSAMYFCANSIRPGRARQQDTQYFGPGTRLTVL.

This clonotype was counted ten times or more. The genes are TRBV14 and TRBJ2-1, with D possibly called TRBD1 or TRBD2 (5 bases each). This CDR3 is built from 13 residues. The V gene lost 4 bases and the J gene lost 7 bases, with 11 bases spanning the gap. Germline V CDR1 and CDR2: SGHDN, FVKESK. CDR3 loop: CASSLRDGNEQFF. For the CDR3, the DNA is TGTGCCAGCAGCCTCAGGGACGGGAATGAGCAGTTCTTC.

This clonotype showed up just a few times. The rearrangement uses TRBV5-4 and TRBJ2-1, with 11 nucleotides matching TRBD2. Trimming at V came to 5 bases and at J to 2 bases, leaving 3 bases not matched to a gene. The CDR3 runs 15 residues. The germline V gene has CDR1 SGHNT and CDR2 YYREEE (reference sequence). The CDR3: CASRLTSGTYNEQFF. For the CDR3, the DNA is TGTGCCAGCAGATTGACTAGCGGGACCTACAATGAGCAGTTCTTC.

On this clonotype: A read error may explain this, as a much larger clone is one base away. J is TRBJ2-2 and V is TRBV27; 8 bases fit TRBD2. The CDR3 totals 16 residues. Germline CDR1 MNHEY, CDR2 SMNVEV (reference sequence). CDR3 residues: CASSFRLAGPTGGLFF. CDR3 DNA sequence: TGTGCCAGCAGTTTTAGGCTAGCGGGTCCCACCGGGGGGCTGTTTTTT.

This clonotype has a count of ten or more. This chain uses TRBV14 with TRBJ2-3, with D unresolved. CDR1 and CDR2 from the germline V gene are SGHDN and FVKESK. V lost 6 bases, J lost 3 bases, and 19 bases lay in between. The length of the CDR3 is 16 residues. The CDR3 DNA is TGTGCCAGCAGACCCTTCCTAGGAGTCGGAACAGATACGCAGTATTTT. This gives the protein CASRPFLGVGTDTQYF.

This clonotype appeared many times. The CDR3 nucleotides are TGTGCCAGCAGCCAAGGCGGCGGAGCTTTCTTT. It translates to CASSQGGGAFF. V is TRBV3-1 and J is TRBJ1-1; no clear D. CDR3 length: 11 residues. V was trimmed by 1 base and J by 10 bases, leaving 7 bases between them. Germline V gene sequence: CDR1 LGHDT, CDR2 YNNKEL (reference sequence).

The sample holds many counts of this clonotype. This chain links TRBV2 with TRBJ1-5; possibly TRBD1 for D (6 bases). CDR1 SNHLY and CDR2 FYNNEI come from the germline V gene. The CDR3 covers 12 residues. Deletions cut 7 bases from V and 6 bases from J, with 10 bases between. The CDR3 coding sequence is TGTGCCAGCAACAGGGCGAGTCAGCCCCAGCATTTT. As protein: CASNRASQPQHF.

This CDR3 reads CAIKGTSVSSYNEQFF. In DNA form, the CDR3 reads TGTGCCATCAAGGGGACTAGCGTCAGCTCCTACAATGAGCAGTTCTTC. The chain employs TRBV10-3 and TRBJ2-1; TRBD2 matches at 10 bases. Unmatched junction bases numbered 6, after V lost 7 bases and J lost 0 bases. This CDR3 region has 16 residues. The germline CDR1 and CDR2 sequences are ENHRY and SYGVKD.

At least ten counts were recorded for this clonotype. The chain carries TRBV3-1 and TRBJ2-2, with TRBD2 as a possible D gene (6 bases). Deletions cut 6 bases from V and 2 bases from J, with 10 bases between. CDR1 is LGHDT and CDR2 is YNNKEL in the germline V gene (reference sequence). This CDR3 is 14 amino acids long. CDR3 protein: CASRGLVNTGELFF. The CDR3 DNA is TGTGCCAGCAGGGGACTGGTTAACACCGGGGAGCTGTTTTTT.

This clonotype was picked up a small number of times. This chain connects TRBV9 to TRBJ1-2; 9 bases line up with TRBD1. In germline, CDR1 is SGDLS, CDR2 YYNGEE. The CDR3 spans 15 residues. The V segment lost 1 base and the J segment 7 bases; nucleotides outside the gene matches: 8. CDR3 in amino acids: CASSVPGQGSGGYTF. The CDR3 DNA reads TGTGCCAGCAGCGTACCGGGACAGGGTTCGGGTGGCTACACCTTC.

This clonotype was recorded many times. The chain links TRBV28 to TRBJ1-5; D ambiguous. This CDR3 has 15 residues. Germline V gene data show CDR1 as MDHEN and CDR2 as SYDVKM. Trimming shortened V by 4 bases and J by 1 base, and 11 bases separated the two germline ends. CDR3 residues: CASSSTLYSNQPQHF. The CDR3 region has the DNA TGTGCCAGCAGTTCCACCCTCTACAGCAATCAGCCCCAGCATTTT.